The entry below describes one T cell receptor (beta chain). TCRbeta library construction was performed incorporating unique molecular identifiers. TCRdb recomputed calls from the PCR reads with MiXCR, one row per CDR3 protein. The profile shows about 640,000 distinct CDR3 sequences, around 17% of them singletons. This specimen belongs to a study of T-cell reconstitution after alpha-beta-depleted transplantation in children. Germline-derived CDR1 and CDR2 are SGHAT and FQNNGV. V lost 1 base and J lost 5; bases outside the gene matches: 7. CDR3 length: 16 residues. V gene TRBV11-2 combines with J gene TRBJ2-1, with 8 positions matching TRBD2. The TCR comes from a human donor who donated a stem cell graft to a child with acute myeloid leukemia. This material consisted of PBMCs from the stem cell graft donor, taken from the stem cell graft. CDR3: CASSLGGAGGDNEQFF. The CDR3 DNA is TGTGCCAGCAGCTTAGGAGGGGCGGGGGGAGACAATGAGCAGTTCTTC.